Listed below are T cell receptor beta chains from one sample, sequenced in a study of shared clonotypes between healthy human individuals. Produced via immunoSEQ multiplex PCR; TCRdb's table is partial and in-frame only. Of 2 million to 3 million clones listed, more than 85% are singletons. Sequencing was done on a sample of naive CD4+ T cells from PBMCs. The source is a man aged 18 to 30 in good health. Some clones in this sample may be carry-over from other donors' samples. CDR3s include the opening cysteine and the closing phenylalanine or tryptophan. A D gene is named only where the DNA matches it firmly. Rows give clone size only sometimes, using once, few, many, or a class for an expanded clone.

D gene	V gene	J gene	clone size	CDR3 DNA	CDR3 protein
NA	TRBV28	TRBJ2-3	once	TGTGCCAGCATGTGGGCAGGGGGCACAGATACGCAGTATTTT	CASMWAGGTDTQYF
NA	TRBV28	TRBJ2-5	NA	TGTGCCAGCAGGTCCTCAGGGGCGTACCAAGAGACCCAGTACTTC	CASRSSGAYQETQYF
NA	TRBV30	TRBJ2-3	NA	TGTGCTTGCGCAAGAGGGGAGTGGGAAGATACGCAGTATTTT	CACARGEWEDTQYF
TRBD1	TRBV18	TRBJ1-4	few	TGTGCCAGCTCACCTCGGACAGGGGGCGAAAAACTGTTTTTT	CASSPRTGGEKLFF
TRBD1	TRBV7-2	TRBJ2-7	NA	TGTGCCAGCAGCTTAGGACAGGGTTCGCCCTACGAGCAGTACTTC	CASSLGQGSPYEQYF
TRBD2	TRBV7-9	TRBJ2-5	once	TGTGCCAGCAGCTTAGCGAGCGGGAGCGAGACCCAGTACTTC	CASSLASGSETQYF
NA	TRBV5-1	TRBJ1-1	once	TGCGCCAGCAGCTTGAACTTGGAGCTAATGAACACTGAAGCTTTCTTT	CASSLNLELMNTEAFF
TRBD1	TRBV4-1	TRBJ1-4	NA	TGCGCCAGCAGCCAAGCCCAAGTGGGACAGGGAAATGAAAAACTGTTTTTT	CASSQAQVGQGNEKLFF
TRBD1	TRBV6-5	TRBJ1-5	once	TGTGCCAGCAGGGACGGACAGGGTTATCAGCCCCAGCATTTT	CASRDGQGYQPQHF
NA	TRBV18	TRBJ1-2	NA	TGTGCCAGCTCACCTACGGGAGCTAACTATGGCTACACCTTC	CASSPTGANYGYTF
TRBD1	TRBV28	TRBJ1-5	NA	TGTGCCAGCAGTCCACTTGGGACAGGGGGCCAGCCCCAGCATTTT	CASSPLGTGGQPQHF
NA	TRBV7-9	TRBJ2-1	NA	TGTGCCAGCAGCTCTCGTACCGGGACACTGACCTACAATGAGCAGTTCTTC	CASSSRTGTLTYNEQFF
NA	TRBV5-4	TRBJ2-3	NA	TGTGCCAGCAGATATGGCGGAAGCACAGATACGCAGTATTTT	CASRYGGSTDTQYF
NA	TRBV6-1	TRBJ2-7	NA	TGTGCCAGCAGTTACCCCTACGAGCAGTACTTC	CASSYPYEQYF
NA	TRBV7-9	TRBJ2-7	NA	TGTGCCAGCAGCTTGGCACAGATCTCCTACGAGCAGTACTTC	CASSLAQISYEQYF
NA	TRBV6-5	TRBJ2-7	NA	TGTGCCAGCAGCCCTGGGTCTAGAGGCTACGAGCAGTACTTC	CASSPGSRGYEQYF
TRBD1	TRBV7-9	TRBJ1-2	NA	TGTGCCAGCAGCTTAGGGACAGGGGATAACTATGGCTACACCTTC	CASSLGTGDNYGYTF
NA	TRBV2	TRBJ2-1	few	TGTGCCAGCAGTGACGCCAATGAGCAGTTCTTC	CASSDANEQFF
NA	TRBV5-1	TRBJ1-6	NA	TGCGCCAGCAGCCCGGGGTCCCAGTCCTATAATTCACCCCTCCACTTT	CASSPGSQSYNSPLHF
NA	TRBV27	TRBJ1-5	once	TGTGCCAGCAGTTTATTGGGGAGCCGCAATCAGCCCCAGCATTTT	CASSLLGSRNQPQHF
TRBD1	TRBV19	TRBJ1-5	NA	TGTGCCAGCAGGACAGGGGTGAGCCAGCCCCAGCATTTT	CASRTGVSQPQHF
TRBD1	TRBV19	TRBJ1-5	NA	TGTGCCAGTAGTATTGGAACAGGGGGCCGAAGCAATCAGCCCCAGCATTTT	CASSIGTGGRSNQPQHF
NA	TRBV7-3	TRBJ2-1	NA	TGTGCCAGCAGCCTATCCGGGACATCTCTCGAGCAGTTCTTC	CASSLSGTSLEQFF
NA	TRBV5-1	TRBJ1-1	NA	TGCGCCAGCAGCCCGGTTCCGAACACTGAAGCTTTCTTT	CASSPVPNTEAFF
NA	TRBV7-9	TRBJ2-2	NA	TGTGCCAGCACCGAACGCCAGGGCGCGAACACCGGGGAGCTGTTTTTT	CASTERQGANTGELFF
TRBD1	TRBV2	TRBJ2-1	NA	TGTGCCAGCAGTGTAGGACAGGGATCCTACAATGAGCAGTTCTTC	CASSVGQGSYNEQFF
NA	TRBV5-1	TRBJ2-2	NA	TGCGCCAGCAGCTTCGAATGGGTCGGGATAATGGCCGGGGAGCTGTTTTTT	CASSFEWVGIMAGELFF
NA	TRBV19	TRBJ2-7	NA	TGTGCCAGTAGCCCAAGGCGGCCGAGCTCCTACGAGCAGTACTTC	CASSPRRPSSYEQYF
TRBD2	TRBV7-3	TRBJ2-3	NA	TGTGCCAGCAGCCCCAGACTAGCGGGGTCTTCCGACACAGATACGCAGTATTTT	CASSPRLAGSSDTDTQYF
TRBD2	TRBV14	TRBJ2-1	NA	TGTGCCAGCAGCCAAGCGGGGACTAGCGGGGTGAGAAACAATGAGCAGTTCTTC	CASSQAGTSGVRNNEQFF
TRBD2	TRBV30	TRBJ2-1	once	TGTGCCTTAACTCCTAGCGGGAGGGCCTTTGAGCAGTTCTTC	CALTPSGRAFEQFF
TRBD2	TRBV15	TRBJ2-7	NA	TGTGCCACCAGCCGAATGGCCCAGACTAGCGGGGCCTACGAGCAGTACTTC	CATSRMAQTSGAYEQYF
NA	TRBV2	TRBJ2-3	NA	TGTGCCAGCAGTGAAGTTAGCACAGATACGCAGTATTTT	CASSEVSTDTQYF
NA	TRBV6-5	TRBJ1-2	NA	TGTGCCAGCAAGTTGGTTCTGGGAGCTGGCTACACCTTC	CASKLVLGAGYTF
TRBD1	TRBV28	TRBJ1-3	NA	TGTGCCAGCACTCCCACAGGGGAAAGAAACACCATATATTTT	CASTPTGERNTIYF
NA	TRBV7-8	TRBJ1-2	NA	TGTGCCAGCAGCTCGTTGTTGGGAGGCTACACCTTC	CASSSLLGGYTF
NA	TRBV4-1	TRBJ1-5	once	TGCGCCAGCAGCCAAGATTATGGGAATCAGCCCCAGCATTTT	CASSQDYGNQPQHF
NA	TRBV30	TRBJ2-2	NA	TGTGCCTGGAGAGGGTCGGACACCGGGGAGCTGTTTTTT	CAWRGSDTGELFF
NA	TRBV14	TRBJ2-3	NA	TGTGCCAGCAGCCCACGACAGCACACAGATACGCAGTATTTT	CASSPRQHTDTQYF
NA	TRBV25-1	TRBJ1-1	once	TGTGCCAGCAGTGAAGCGCGCGGGGGGCTGAACACTGAAGCTTTCTTT	CASSEARGGLNTEAFF
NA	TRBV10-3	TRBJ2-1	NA	TGTGCCATCAGTGAGTCGAAAGGGGGATTGGGTGAGCAGTTCTTC	CAISESKGGLGEQFF
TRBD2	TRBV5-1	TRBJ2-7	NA	TGCGCCAGCAGCTCGGCGTCTAGCGGAACCTACGAGCAGTACTTC	CASSSASSGTYEQYF
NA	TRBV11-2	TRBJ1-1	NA	TGTGCCAGCAGCTTAGCGGGGGTATCTGAAGCTTTCTTT	CASSLAGVSEAFF
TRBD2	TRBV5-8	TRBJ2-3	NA	TGTGCCAGCAGCTCCCCCGGGACTAGCTCGTATTTT	CASSSPGTSSYF
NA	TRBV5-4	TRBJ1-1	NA	TGTGCCAGCAGCCCGGGACTGGGGGAGGCCATAAAGTCTGAAGCTTTCTTT	CASSPGLGEAIKSEAFF
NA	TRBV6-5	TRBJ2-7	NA	TGTGCCAGCAGTTACTCACTGCAGTACGAGCAGTACTTC	CASSYSLQYEQYF
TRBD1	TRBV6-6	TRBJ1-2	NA	TGTGCCAGCAGTCGACCCGGACAGGCTAACTATGGCTACACCTTC	CASSRPGQANYGYTF
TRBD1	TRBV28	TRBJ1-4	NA	TGTGCCAGCAGTTCCCCCCGACAGGGGGCAACTAATGAAAAACTGTTTTTT	CASSSPRQGATNEKLFF
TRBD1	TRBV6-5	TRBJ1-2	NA	TGTGCCAGCAGTTATACGACCGGGACAGCTAACTATGGCTACACCTTC	CASSYTTGTANYGYTF
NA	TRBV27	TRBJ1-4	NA	TGTGCCAGCAGTTCCCCCGGCCTAAATAGGGAAAAACTGTTTTTT	CASSSPGLNREKLFF
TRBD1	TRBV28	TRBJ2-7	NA	TGTGCCAGCAGTTCGGGACAGAAATACGAGCAGTACTTC	CASSSGQKYEQYF
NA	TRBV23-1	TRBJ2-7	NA	TGCGCCAGCAAACACGAGCAGTACTTC	CASKHEQYF
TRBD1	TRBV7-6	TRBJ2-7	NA	TGTGCCAGCAGCTTAGTTTCGGGACAGGGGAACTACGAGCAGTACTTC	CASSLVSGQGNYEQYF
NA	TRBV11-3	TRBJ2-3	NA	TGTGCCAGCAGCATAACAGGGAAAGGGACGCAGTATTTT	CASSITGKGTQYF
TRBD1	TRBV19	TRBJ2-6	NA	TGTGCCAGTAGAAAGGGGGCAACAGGGGCCAACGTCCTGACTTTC	CASRKGATGANVLTF